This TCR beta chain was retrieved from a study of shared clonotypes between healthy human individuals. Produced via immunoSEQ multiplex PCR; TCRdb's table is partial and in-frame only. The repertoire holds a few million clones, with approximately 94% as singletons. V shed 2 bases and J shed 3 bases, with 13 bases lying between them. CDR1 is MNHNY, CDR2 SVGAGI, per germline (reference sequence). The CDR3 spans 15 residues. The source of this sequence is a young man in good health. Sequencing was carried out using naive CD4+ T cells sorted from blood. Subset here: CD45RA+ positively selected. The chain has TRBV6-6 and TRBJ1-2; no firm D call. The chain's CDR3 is CASSYPDFPYYGYTF. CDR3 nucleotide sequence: TGTGCCAGCAGTTACCCGGACTTCCCCTACTATGGCTACACCTTC.